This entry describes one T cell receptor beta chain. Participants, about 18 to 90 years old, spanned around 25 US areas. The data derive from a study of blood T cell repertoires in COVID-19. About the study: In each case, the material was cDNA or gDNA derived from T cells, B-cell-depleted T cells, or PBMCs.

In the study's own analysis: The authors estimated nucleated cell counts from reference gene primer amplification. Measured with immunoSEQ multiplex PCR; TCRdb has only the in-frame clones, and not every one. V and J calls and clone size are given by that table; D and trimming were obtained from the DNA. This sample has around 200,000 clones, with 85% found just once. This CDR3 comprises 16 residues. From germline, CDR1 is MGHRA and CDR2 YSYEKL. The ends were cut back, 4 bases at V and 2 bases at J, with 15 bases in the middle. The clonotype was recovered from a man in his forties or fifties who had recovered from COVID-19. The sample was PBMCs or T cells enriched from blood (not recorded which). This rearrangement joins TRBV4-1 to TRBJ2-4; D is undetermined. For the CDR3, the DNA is TGCGCCAGCAGCCCAGGTTACCCCCGGTCCAAAAACATTCAGTACTTC. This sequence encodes CASSPGYPRSKNIQYF.